This TCR beta chain was captured in a study of T cell responses to AZD1222 COVID-19 vaccine (dated by TCRdb to the early 2020s). Study-wide context: A total of about 230 trial participants underwent TCR sequencing, of whom 200 to 220 received two doses of AZD1222 and approximately 25 received two doses of the MenACWY control vaccine. Trial participants were enrolled by age into subgroups of 18-55, 56-69 and 70-plus years, and about 150, 27 and 61 TCR-sequenced participants, respectively, were included in these subgroups.

The time point label, read with the paper, signifies: about 28 days (+/-7) after the second vaccine dose. AZD1222 recipients with second doses at about 4 weeks or about 12 weeks were pooled, because spike-specific TCR depth and breadth did not differ between schedules. Samples from vaccinated people were obtained from the UK trials COV001 and COV002, which included a single-blind randomized controlled phase 2/3 trial of AZD1222 (ChAdOx1 nCoV-19) in healthy adults. For TCRbeta chain sequencing, PBMC samples from trial participants were taken at day 0 and at day 28 after the second dose. Reading the germline V gene gives CDR1 SGHTA and CDR2 FQGNSA. The germline ends are 11 bases apart after V is trimmed by 1 base and J by 1 base. The CDR3 measures 15 amino acids from cysteine to phenylalanine. The DNA shown is the 45-base CDR3, in frame from base 1. The CDR3 regions of human TCRbeta chains were subjected to immunosequencing. In the source study's methods: Repertoire TCRs were checked for matches against a reference library of SARS-CoV-2-specific TCRs that had been generated using the MIRA antigen-specificity platform. Breadth was defined as the fraction of unique TCRs that were SARS-CoV-2-associated. Depth was defined as the fraction of total T cells that were SARS-CoV-2-associated. Using the MIRA data, each spike-specific TCR was mapped to the spike region that the TCR reacts to and placed in a CD4 or CD8 class. Log10-transformed breadth and depth values were compared by one-way ANOVA with Sidak's multiple comparisons tests. TCRdb limited this immuneACCESS table to in-frame rearrangements with V and J called. A share of clones is missing; checked studies link under half to unresolved V genes, and the rest is unexplained. V and J calls and clone size follow that table, whereas D and trimming were derived from the DNA. The sample data list 100,000 to 130,000 clones, and about 90% of these were observed just once. 7.5% to 9.5% of the sample is held by the ten biggest clonotypes.

The study at large found these results: Vaccine-associated CD4 TCRs spanned the whole spike protein, with dominant responses in regions 160-218 and 743-854. Most participants were white British and females outnumbered males, and the authors suggested that clonal diversity may have been underestimated. In the small 56-69-year group, the increase in depth fell short of significance, most likely because of low power. Because no samples from the day 14 peak response were available, repertoires could be characterized only after the peak T cell response. After two AZD1222 doses, both the breadth and the depth of spike-specific TCRs were significantly higher than at day 0 and than in MenACWY recipients. Only five to seven AZD1222 recipients were SARS-CoV-2 seropositive at baseline, limiting conclusions about previously exposed vaccinees. Reportedly, almost half of the unique spike-specific TCRs recognized epitopes lying outside the regions that are mutated in the B.1.351 and B.1.1.7 variants.

Turning to this clone: The antigen this receptor binds is unknown. No base qualities exist here, and no much larger clone lies one base off it.

The sequence is built from TRBV7-2 and TRBJ2-7, and the D gene may be TRBD1, 7 bases matching. Sequences were derived from peripheral blood, sampled 28 days after the second AZD1222 dose. The TCR was taken from an adult who received the AZD1222 COVID-19 vaccine. The CDR3 sequence is CASSLGPGGSYEQYF. The nucleotide sequence reads TGTGCCAGCAGCTTAGGGCCAGGGGGGTCCTACGAGCAGTACTTC.